This section outlines one T cell receptor (beta chain) sequence together with its context. The data derive from a study of blood T cell repertoires in COVID-19. About the study: The cDNA or gDNA used as material had been derived from T cells, B-cell-depleted T cells, or PBMCs.

This table comes from immunoSEQ multiplex PCR, and its TCRdb copy is limited to in-frame clones, with some not included. Seen here are around 170,000 clones, roughly 84% observed once, and the top ten hold less than 2%. The CDR3 totals 13 residues. V shed 7 bases, J shed 4 bases, and the junction held 7 bases outside the gene matches. Germline lookup yields CDR1 MNHEY and CDR2 SMNVEV (reference sequence). The sequenced sample consisted of peripheral blood. This TCR was sampled from a human donor in a cohort sampled during active COVID-19. The genes are TRBV27 and TRBJ2-7; 7 bases are a match to TRBD1. This CDR3 reads CASNRAGGYEQYF. CDR3 in DNA: TGTGCCAGCAATAGGGCAGGGGGTTACGAGCAGTACTTC.